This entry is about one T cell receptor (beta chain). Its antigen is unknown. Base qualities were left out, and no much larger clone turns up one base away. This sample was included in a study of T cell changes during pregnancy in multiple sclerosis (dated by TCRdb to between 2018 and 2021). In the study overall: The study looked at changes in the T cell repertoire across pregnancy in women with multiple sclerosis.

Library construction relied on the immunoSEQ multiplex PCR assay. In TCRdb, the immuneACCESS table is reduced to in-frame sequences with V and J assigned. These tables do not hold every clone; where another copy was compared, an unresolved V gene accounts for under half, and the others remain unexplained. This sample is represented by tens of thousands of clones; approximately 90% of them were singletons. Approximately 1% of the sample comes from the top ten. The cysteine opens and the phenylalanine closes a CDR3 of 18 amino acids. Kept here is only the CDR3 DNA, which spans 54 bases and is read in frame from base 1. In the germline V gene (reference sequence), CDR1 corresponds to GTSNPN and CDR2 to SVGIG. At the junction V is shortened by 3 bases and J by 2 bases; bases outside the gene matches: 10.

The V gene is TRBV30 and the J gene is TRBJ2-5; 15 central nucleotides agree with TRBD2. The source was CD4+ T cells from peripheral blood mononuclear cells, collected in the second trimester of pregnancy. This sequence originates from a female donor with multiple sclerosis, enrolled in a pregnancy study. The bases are TGTGCCTGGAGGGTTAGGACTAGCGGGAGGGCCGGGCAAGAGACCCAGTACTTC. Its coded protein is CAWRVRTSGRAGQETQYF.